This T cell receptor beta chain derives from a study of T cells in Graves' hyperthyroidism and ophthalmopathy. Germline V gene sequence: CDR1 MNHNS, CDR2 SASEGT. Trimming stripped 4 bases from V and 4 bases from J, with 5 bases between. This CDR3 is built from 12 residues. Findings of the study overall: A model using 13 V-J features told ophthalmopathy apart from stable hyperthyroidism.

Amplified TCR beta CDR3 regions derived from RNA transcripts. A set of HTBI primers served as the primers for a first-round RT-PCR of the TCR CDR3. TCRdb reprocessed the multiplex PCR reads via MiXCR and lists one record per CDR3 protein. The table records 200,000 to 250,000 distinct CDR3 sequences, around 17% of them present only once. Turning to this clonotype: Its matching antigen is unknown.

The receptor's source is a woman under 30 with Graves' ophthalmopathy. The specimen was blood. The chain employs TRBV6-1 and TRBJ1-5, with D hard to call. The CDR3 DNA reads TGTGCCAGCAGTGCTCAGAATCAGCCCCAGCATTTT. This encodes CASSAQNQPQHF.